These T cell receptor beta chains were read from a single sample in a study of T cells in Graves' hyperthyroidism and ophthalmopathy. Via MiXCR, TCRdb re-called the multiplex PCR reads, giving one row per CDR3 protein. The repertoire includes 550,000 to 700,000 distinct CDR3 sequences, roughly 15% of them detected once, and about 3.9% sits in the top ten. Sequenced: blood. Every receptor here comes from a woman between 35 and 50 years old with Graves' ophthalmopathy. CDR3s include the opening cysteine and the closing phenylalanine or tryptophan. Fields, in order: V gene, J gene, clone size, D gene, CDR3 protein, CDR3 DNA. The D gene is left open where the match is weak. Clone size is shown for a subset of rows, as once, few, many or a class of expanded clone.

V gene: TRBV7-9; J gene: TRBJ2-7; clone size: .; D gene: .; CDR3 protein: CASSHGTLAPYEQYF; CDR3 DNA: TGTGCCAGCAGCCACGGGACATTAGCCCCCTACGAGCAGTACTTC
V gene: TRBV7-8; J gene: TRBJ1-5; clone size: few; D gene: .; CDR3 protein: CASSLGTGLSRNQPQHF; CDR3 DNA: TGTGCCAGCAGCTTGGGTACAGGGCTTAGTCGCAATCAGCCCCAGCATTTT
V gene: TRBV12-3/TRBV12-4; J gene: TRBJ2-2; clone size: .; D gene: .; CDR3 protein: CASSLALAPANTGELFF; CDR3 DNA: TGTGCCAGCAGTTTAGCGCTAGCGCCCGCGAACACCGGGGAGCTGTTTTTT
V gene: TRBV11-2; J gene: TRBJ1-5; clone size: .; D gene: .; CDR3 protein: CASSLVGGWGGYSNQPQHF; CDR3 DNA: TGTGCCAGCAGCTTAGTAGGAGGGTGGGGGGGTTATAGCAATCAGCCCCAGCATTTT
V gene: TRBV11-2; J gene: TRBJ1-1; clone size: few; D gene: TRBD1; CDR3 protein: CASDSHRDRVYMNTEAFF; CDR3 DNA: TGTGCCAGTGATTCCCACCGCGACAGGGTGTATATGAACACTGAAGCTTTCTTT
V gene: TRBV27; J gene: TRBJ2-7; clone size: .; D gene: TRBD1; CDR3 protein: CASRKDRGSSYEQYF; CDR3 DNA: TGTGCCAGCAGGAAGGACAGGGGGAGCTCCTACGAGCAGTACTTC
V gene: TRBV10-1; J gene: TRBJ2-5; clone size: few; D gene: .; CDR3 protein: CASSDPGEETQYF; CDR3 DNA: TGCGCCAGCAGCGACCCAGGGGAAGAGACCCAGTACTTC
V gene: TRBV6-1; J gene: TRBJ2-7; clone size: few; D gene: .; CDR3 protein: CASRNPAGWNEQYF; CDR3 DNA: TGTGCCAGCAGAAACCCGGCGGGATGGAACGAGCAGTACTTC
V gene: TRBV2; J gene: TRBJ1-1; clone size: .; D gene: .; CDR3 protein: CATRRGANTEAFF; CDR3 DNA: TGTGCCACCCGTCGGGGAGCGAACACTGAAGCTTTCTTT
V gene: TRBV12-3/TRBV12-4; J gene: TRBJ1-2; clone size: many; D gene: TRBD1; CDR3 protein: CATRTGVGYGYTF; CDR3 DNA: TGTGCCACCCGCACAGGGGTTGGCTATGGCTACACCTTC
V gene: TRBV30; J gene: TRBJ2-7; clone size: many; D gene: TRBD1; CDR3 protein: CAWTIGQAYEQYF; CDR3 DNA: TGTGCCTGGACCATCGGACAGGCCTACGAGCAGTACTTC
V gene: TRBV4-3; J gene: TRBJ1-5; clone size: many; D gene: .; CDR3 protein: CASSQDTGTGQPQHF; CDR3 DNA: TGCGCCAGCAGCCAAGATACAGGGACGGGGCAGCCCCAGCATTTT
V gene: TRBV28; J gene: TRBJ1-2; clone size: many; D gene: .; CDR3 protein: CASRPKRTAEGYGYTF; CDR3 DNA: TGTGCCAGCAGGCCTAAACGGACGGCCGAGGGTTATGGCTACACCTTC
V gene: TRBV4-3; J gene: TRBJ1-2; clone size: many; D gene: .; CDR3 protein: CASSQDRGSHYGYTF; CDR3 DNA: TGCGCCAGCAGCCAAGATCGAGGCAGTCACTATGGCTACACCTTC
V gene: TRBV4-2; J gene: TRBJ2-5; clone size: .; D gene: .; CDR3 protein: CASSQDRRAQETQYF; CDR3 DNA: TGTGCCAGCAGCCAAGATCGGCGGGCCCAAGAGACCCAGTACTTC
V gene: TRBV9; J gene: TRBJ2-5; clone size: few; D gene: .; CDR3 protein: CASSVGESTQETQYF; CDR3 DNA: TGTGCCAGCAGCGTAGGTGAGAGTACCCAAGAGACCCAGTACTTC
V gene: TRBV19; J gene: TRBJ1-5; clone size: many; D gene: TRBD1; CDR3 protein: CASSVRQGNLGQPQHF; CDR3 DNA: TGTGCCAGTAGTGTCAGACAGGGAAATCTGGGACAGCCCCAGCATTTT
V gene: TRBV14; J gene: TRBJ2-2; clone size: .; D gene: .; CDR3 protein: CASSQFLRVGELFF; CDR3 DNA: TGTGCCAGCAGCCAGTTCCTCCGGGTCGGGGAGCTGTTTTTT
V gene: TRBV3-1; J gene: TRBJ2-1; clone size: few; D gene: TRBD2; CDR3 protein: CASSQDSGLAGNEQFF; CDR3 DNA: TGTGCCAGCAGCCAAGATAGCGGACTAGCAGGCAATGAGCAGTTCTTC
V gene: TRBV19; J gene: TRBJ2-5; clone size: many; D gene: .; CDR3 protein: CASSTAEQETQYF; CDR3 DNA: TGTGCCAGTAGTACGGCCGAGCAGGAGACCCAGTACTTC
V gene: TRBV11-1; J gene: TRBJ2-7; clone size: few; D gene: .; CDR3 protein: CASSSGPFYEQYF; CDR3 DNA: TGTGCCAGCAGCTCAGGACCCTTCTACGAGCAGTACTTC
V gene: TRBV19; J gene: TRBJ1-2; clone size: many; D gene: TRBD1; CDR3 protein: CASRGQGDYGYTF; CDR3 DNA: TGTGCCAGTAGAGGACAGGGGGACTATGGCTACACCTTC
V gene: TRBV20-1; J gene: TRBJ2-7; clone size: many; D gene: .; CDR3 protein: CSARGNWYEQYF; CDR3 DNA: TGCAGTGCTAGAGGGAATTGGTACGAGCAGTACTTC
V gene: TRBV10-1; J gene: TRBJ2-5; clone size: many; D gene: .; CDR3 protein: CASSAQRGLTETQYF; CDR3 DNA: TGCGCCAGCAGTGCACAACGCGGCTTAACAGAGACCCAGTACTTC
V gene: TRBV7-2; J gene: TRBJ2-7; clone size: many; D gene: .; CDR3 protein: CASSPSGVLNEQYF; CDR3 DNA: TGTGCCAGCAGCCCTAGTGGGGTACTGAACGAGCAGTACTTC
V gene: TRBV7-8; J gene: TRBJ1-5; clone size: many; D gene: .; CDR3 protein: CASSLRGGGYSNQPQHF; CDR3 DNA: TGTGCCAGCAGCTTGAGGGGTGGAGGCTATAGCAATCAGCCCCAGCATTTT
V gene: TRBV27; J gene: TRBJ2-6; clone size: few; D gene: .; CDR3 protein: CASSLWAITSGANVLTF; CDR3 DNA: TGTGCCAGCAGTTTATGGGCTATAACGTCTGGGGCCAACGTCCTGACTTTC
V gene: TRBV30; J gene: TRBJ2-7; clone size: many; D gene: .; CDR3 protein: CAWSVRQANEQYF; CDR3 DNA: TGTGCCTGGAGTGTACGACAGGCGAACGAGCAGTACTTC
V gene: TRBV27; J gene: TRBJ2-7; clone size: many; D gene: .; CDR3 protein: CASSLGVGDPAYEQYF; CDR3 DNA: TGTGCCAGCAGTTTAGGGGTTGGAGATCCCGCCTACGAGCAGTACTTC
V gene: TRBV6-4; J gene: TRBJ2-1; clone size: .; D gene: TRBD2; CDR3 protein: CASRSTSGSPKSSYNEQFF; CDR3 DNA: TGTGCCAGCAGATCCACTAGCGGGAGTCCCAAAAGCTCCTACAATGAGCAGTTCTTC
V gene: TRBV20-1; J gene: TRBJ2-4; clone size: few; D gene: .; CDR3 protein: CSARVPLVNIQYF; CDR3 DNA: TGCAGTGCTAGAGTCCCGCTTGTCAACATTCAGTACTTC
V gene: TRBV28; J gene: TRBJ2-5; clone size: .; D gene: TRBD2; CDR3 protein: CASSPRGGLRETQYF; CDR3 DNA: TGTGCCAGCAGCCCACGGGGGGGCTTGCGTGAGACCCAGTACTTC
V gene: TRBV6-1; J gene: TRBJ1-2; clone size: few; D gene: .; CDR3 protein: CASSDPNDYGYTF; CDR3 DNA: TGTGCCAGCAGTGACCCCAATGACTATGGCTACACCTTC
V gene: TRBV6-5; J gene: TRBJ2-7; clone size: .; D gene: .; CDR3 protein: CASSYKAQPDYEQYF; CDR3 DNA: TGTGCCAGCAGTTACAAGGCACAACCCGACTACGAGCAGTACTTC
V gene: TRBV7-2; J gene: TRBJ2-2; clone size: .; D gene: .; CDR3 protein: CASSPYKTGELFF; CDR3 DNA: TGTGCCAGCAGCCCCTACAAAACCGGGGAGCTGTTTTTT
V gene: TRBV30; J gene: TRBJ1-1; clone size: many; D gene: .; CDR3 protein: CAWSQLTEAFF; CDR3 DNA: TGTGCCTGGAGTCAACTGACTGAAGCTTTCTTT
V gene: TRBV7-6; J gene: TRBJ2-5; clone size: .; D gene: TRBD2; CDR3 protein: CASSARTSGSKETQYF; CDR3 DNA: TGTGCCAGCAGCGCCAGGACTAGCGGGAGTAAAGAGACCCAGTACTTC
V gene: TRBV7-8; J gene: TRBJ2-5; clone size: .; D gene: .; CDR3 protein: CASSENGGAAGETQYF; CDR3 DNA: TGTGCCAGCAGTGAAAACGGAGGGGCCGCGGGAGAGACCCAGTACTTC
V gene: TRBV15; J gene: TRBJ2-5; clone size: many; D gene: .; CDR3 protein: CATSRARGETQYF; CDR3 DNA: TGTGCCACCAGCAGAGCTAGGGGGGAGACCCAGTACTTC
V gene: TRBV27; J gene: TRBJ2-5; clone size: once; D gene: .; CDR3 protein: CASSFEGFRETQYF; CDR3 DNA: TGTGCCAGCAGTTTTGAGGGTTTTAGGGAGACCCAGTACTTC
V gene: TRBV5-1; J gene: TRBJ2-7; clone size: many; D gene: .; CDR3 protein: CASRGGSYEQYF; CDR3 DNA: TGCGCCAGTAGGGGGGGCTCCTACGAGCAGTACTTC
V gene: TRBV19; J gene: TRBJ1-2; clone size: many; D gene: .; CDR3 protein: CASNSLRNLYGYTF; CDR3 DNA: TGTGCCAGTAATTCTCTCAGGAACCTCTATGGCTACACCTTC
V gene: TRBV19; J gene: TRBJ2-7; clone size: .; D gene: .; CDR3 protein: CASSPNTGAYEQYF; CDR3 DNA: TGTGCCAGTAGTCCCAACACAGGTGCCTACGAGCAGTACTTC
V gene: TRBV4-2; J gene: TRBJ1-2; clone size: .; D gene: .; CDR3 protein: CASSQERGPRDYGYTF; CDR3 DNA: TGTGCCAGCAGCCAAGAAAGGGGTCCTAGGGACTATGGCTACACCTTC
V gene: TRBV2; J gene: TRBJ2-4; clone size: many; D gene: .; CDR3 protein: CASSDPRGLDKNIQYF; CDR3 DNA: TGTGCCAGCAGTGACCCCCGCGGGCTCGACAAAAACATTCAGTACTTC
V gene: TRBV11-1; J gene: TRBJ2-5; clone size: many; D gene: TRBD1; CDR3 protein: CASSLPGGAETQYF; CDR3 DNA: TGTGCCAGCAGCTTGCCAGGGGGCGCGGAGACCCAGTACTTC
V gene: TRBV28; J gene: TRBJ2-5; clone size: .; D gene: .; CDR3 protein: CASRRTQPSGSQYF; CDR3 DNA: TGTGCCAGCAGAAGGACGCAACCATCGGGGTCCCAGTACTTC
V gene: TRBV12-3/TRBV12-4; J gene: TRBJ2-7; clone size: many; D gene: .; CDR3 protein: CASSPPRQTYEQYF; CDR3 DNA: TGTGCCAGCAGTCCTCCTAGACAGACCTACGAGCAGTACTTC
V gene: TRBV7-9; J gene: TRBJ1-1; clone size: few; D gene: .; CDR3 protein: CASSLVQGHEAFF; CDR3 DNA: TGTGCCAGCAGCTTAGTGCAGGGGCATGAAGCTTTCTTT
V gene: TRBV27; J gene: TRBJ2-5; clone size: many; D gene: TRBD2; CDR3 protein: CASGEAGGGETQYF; CDR3 DNA: TGTGCCAGCGGGGAGGCGGGAGGGGGGGAGACCCAGTACTTC
V gene: TRBV6-2/TRBV6-3; J gene: TRBJ2-2; clone size: many; D gene: .; CDR3 protein: CASSYNQGSGELFF; CDR3 DNA: TGTGCCAGCAGTTATAATCAGGGATCCGGGGAGCTGTTTTTT
V gene: TRBV29-1; J gene: TRBJ1-1; clone size: few; D gene: TRBD1; CDR3 protein: CSFRGVLDTEAFF; CDR3 DNA: TGCAGCTTCAGGGGGGTTCTAGACACTGAAGCTTTCTTT
V gene: TRBV20-1; J gene: TRBJ2-7; clone size: many; D gene: TRBD2; CDR3 protein: CSARVPLAGYEQYF; CDR3 DNA: TGCAGTGCTAGGGTCCCACTAGCGGGATACGAGCAGTACTTC
V gene: TRBV29-1; J gene: TRBJ1-1; clone size: many; D gene: .; CDR3 protein: CSGEQGSGTEAFF; CDR3 DNA: TGCAGCGGAGAACAGGGTAGCGGCACTGAAGCTTTCTTT